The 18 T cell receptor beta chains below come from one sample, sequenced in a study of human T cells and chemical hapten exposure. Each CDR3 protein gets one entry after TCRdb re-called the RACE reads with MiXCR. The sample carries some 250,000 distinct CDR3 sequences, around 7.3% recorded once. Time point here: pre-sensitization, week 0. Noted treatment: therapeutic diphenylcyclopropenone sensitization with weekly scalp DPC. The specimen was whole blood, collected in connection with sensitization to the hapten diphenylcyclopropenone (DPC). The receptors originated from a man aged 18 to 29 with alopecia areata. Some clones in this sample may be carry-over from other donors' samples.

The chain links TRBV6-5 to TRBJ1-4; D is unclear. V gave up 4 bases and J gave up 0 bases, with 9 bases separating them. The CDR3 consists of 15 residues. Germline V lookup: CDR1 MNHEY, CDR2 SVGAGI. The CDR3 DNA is TGTGCCAGCAGTTCCCTAGGAGCAACTAATGAAAAACTGTTTTTT. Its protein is CASSSLGATNEKLFF.

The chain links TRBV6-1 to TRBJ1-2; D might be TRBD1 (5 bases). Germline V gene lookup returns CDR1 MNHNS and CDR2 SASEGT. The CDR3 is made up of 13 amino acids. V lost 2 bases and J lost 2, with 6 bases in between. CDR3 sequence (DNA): TGTGCCAGCAGTGAATGGGGGAACTATGGCTACACCTTC. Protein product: CASSEWGNYGYTF.

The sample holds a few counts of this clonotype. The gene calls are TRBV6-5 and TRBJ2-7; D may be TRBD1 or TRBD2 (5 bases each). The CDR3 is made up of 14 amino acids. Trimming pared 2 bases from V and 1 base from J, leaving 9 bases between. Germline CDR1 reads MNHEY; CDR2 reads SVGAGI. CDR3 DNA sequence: TGTGCCAGCAGTTACCGGGACGGTTCCTACGAGCAGTACTTC. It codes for CASSYRDGSYEQYF.

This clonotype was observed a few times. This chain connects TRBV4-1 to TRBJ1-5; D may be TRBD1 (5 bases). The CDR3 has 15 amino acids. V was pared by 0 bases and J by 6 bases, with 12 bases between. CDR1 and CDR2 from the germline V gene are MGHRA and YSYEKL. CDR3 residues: CASSQDTDGGQPQHF. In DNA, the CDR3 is TGCGCCAGCAGCCAAGATACGGACGGGGGTCAGCCCCAGCATTTT.

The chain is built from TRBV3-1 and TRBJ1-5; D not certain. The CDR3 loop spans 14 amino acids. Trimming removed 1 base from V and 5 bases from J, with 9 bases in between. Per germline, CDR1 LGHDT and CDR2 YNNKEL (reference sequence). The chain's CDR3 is CASSQGAVDQPQHF. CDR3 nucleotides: TGTGCCAGCAGCCAAGGCGCGGTTGATCAGCCCCAGCATTTT.

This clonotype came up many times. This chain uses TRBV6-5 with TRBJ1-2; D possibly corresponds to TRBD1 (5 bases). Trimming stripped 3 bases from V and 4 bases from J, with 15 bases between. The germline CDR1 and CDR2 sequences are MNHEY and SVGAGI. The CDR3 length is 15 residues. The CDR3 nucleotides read TGTGCCAGCAGTTATGGTCGGGGACCCGGCTATGGCTACACCTTC. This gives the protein CASSYGRGPGYGYTF.

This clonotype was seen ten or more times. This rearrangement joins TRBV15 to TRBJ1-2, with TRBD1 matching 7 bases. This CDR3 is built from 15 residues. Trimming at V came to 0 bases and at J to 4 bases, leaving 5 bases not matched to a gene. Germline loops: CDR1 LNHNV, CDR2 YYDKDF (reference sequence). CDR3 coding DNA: TGTGCCACCAGCAGAGATGAGGGGGCAGTCTATGGCTACACCTTC. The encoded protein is CATSRDEGAVYGYTF.

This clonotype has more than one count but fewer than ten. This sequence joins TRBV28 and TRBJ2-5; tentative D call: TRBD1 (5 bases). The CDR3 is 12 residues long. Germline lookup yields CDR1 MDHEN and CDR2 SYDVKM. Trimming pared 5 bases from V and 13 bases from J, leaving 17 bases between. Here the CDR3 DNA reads TGTGCCAGCAGTGTTAGTTCAGGGTCCCGGTACTTC. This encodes CASSVSSGSRYF.

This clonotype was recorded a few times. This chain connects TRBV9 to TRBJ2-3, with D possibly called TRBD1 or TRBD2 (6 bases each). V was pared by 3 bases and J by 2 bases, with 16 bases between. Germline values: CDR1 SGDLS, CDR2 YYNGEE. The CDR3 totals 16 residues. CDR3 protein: CASSAEGVRTTDTQYF. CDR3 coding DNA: TGTGCCAGCAGCGCGGAGGGGGTGCGGACCACAGATACGCAGTATTTT.

This chain's CDR3 is CASNYTPGGGSSTDTQYF. In DNA form, the CDR3 reads TGTGCCAGCAATTATACCCCAGGGGGAGGAAGTAGCACAGATACGCAGTATTTT. This chain joins TRBV6-5 and TRBJ2-3, with D perhaps matching TRBD1 (7 bases). With 7 bases removed from V and 0 bases from J, the gap between germline ends came to 23 bases. Germline values: CDR1 MNHEY, CDR2 SVGAGI. The CDR3 covers 18 residues.

This chain's CDR3 is CASSPVREPYYGYTF. The DNA for the CDR3 is TGTGCCAGCAGCCCCGTGAGGGAGCCCTACTATGGCTACACCTTC. V is TRBV7-2 and J is TRBJ1-2; D remains ambiguous. Trimming removed 5 bases from V and 3 bases from J, with 16 bases in between. The CDR3 extends over 15 amino acids. Germline CDR1 is SGHTA and CDR2 is FQGNSA. Complete variable domain (other parts from reference TRBV7-2 and TRBJ1-2): GAGVSQSPSNKVTEKGKDVELRCDPISGHTALYWYRQSLGQGLEFLIYFQGNSAPDKSGLPSDRFSAERTGGSVSTLTIQRTQQEDSAVYLCASSPVREPYYGYTFGSGTRLTVV.

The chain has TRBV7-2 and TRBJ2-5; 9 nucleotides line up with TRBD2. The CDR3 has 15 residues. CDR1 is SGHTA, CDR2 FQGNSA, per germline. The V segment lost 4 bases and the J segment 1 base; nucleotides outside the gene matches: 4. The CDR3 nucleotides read TGTGCCAGCAGCTCTTTAGCGGGGGCCCAAGAGACCCAGTACTTC. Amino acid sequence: CASSSLAGAQETQYF.

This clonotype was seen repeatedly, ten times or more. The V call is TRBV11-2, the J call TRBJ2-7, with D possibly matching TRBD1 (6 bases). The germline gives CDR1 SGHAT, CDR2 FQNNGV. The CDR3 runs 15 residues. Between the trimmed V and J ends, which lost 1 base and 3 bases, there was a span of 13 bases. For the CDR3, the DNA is TGTGCCAGCAGCTTAGGACCGGGACACCTCTACGAGCAGTACTTC. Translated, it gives CASSLGPGHLYEQYF.

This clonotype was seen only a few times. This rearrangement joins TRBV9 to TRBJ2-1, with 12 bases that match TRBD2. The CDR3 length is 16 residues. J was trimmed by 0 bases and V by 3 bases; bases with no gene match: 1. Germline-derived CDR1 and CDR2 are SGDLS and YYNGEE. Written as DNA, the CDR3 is TGTGCCAGCAGCGGACTAGCGGGGGTCTCCTACAATGAGCAGTTCTTC. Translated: CASSGLAGVSYNEQFF.

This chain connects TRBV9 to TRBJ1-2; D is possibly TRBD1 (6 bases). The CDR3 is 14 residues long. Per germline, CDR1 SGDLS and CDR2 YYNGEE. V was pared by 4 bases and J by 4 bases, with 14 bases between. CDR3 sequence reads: CASSTSRGGYGYTF. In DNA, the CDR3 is TGTGCCAGCAGCACTAGCAGGGGAGGCTATGGCTACACCTTC.

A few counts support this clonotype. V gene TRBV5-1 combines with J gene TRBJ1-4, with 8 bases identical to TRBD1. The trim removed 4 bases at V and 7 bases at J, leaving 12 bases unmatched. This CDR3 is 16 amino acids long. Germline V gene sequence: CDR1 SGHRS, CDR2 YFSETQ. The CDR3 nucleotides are TGCGCCAGCAGCACCCGCATACAGGGGGGCGGTGAAAAACTGTTTTTT. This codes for CASSTRIQGGGEKLFF.

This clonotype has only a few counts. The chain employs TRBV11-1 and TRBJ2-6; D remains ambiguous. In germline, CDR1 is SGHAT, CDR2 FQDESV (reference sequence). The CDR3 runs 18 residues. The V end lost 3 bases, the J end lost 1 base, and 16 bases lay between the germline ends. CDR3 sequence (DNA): TGTGCCAGCAGCTTTTTGGAATCAAGACTTTCTGGGGCCAACGTCCTGACTTTC. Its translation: CASSFLESRLSGANVLTF.

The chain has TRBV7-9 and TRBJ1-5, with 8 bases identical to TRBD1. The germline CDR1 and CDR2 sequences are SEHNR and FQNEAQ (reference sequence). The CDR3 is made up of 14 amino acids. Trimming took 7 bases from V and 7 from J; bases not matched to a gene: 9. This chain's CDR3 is CASTKTGVVQPQHF. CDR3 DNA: TGTGCCAGCACCAAGACAGGGGTCGTGCAGCCCCAGCATTTT.